The entry below gives a single T cell receptor (beta chain) sequence along with its context. The antigen remains undetermined. The entry originates in a study of cytomegalovirus exposure and HLA in healthy donors. Findings and limits, study-wide: Sequences of the TCR beta chain were said to predict the HLA-A and HLA-B alleles of most subjects accurately. The study designated some 180 TCR beta chains cytomegalovirus-associated. Presence/absence analyses took donor sequencing depth as roughly uniform.

The PCR used 60 Vbeta and 13 Jbeta primers. Here immunoSEQ multiplex PCR was the method, and the copy in TCRdb shows in-frame clones only, minus some. The sample has 120,000 or so clones, about 80% seen once; the top ten hold more than 1.5%. V was clipped by 3 bases and J by 3 bases, with 17 bases between them. Germline loops: CDR1 SEHNR, CDR2 FQNEAQ (reference sequence). The CDR3 consists of 17 residues. This TCR derives from a young man in good health and CMV-seronegative. The specimen sequenced was PBMCs. This chain joins TRBV7-9 and TRBJ2-2; the D gene is possibly TRBD2 (6 bases). The CDR3 region has the DNA TGTGCCAGCAGCTTCCGAGTGGGCGGGGAAGACACCGGGGAGCTGTTTTTT. This encodes CASSFRVGGEDTGELFF. The variable domain in full, completed from reference TRBV7-9 and TRBJ2-2, reads DTGVSQNPRHKITKRGQNVTFRCDPISEHNRLYWYRQTLGQGPEFLTYFQNEAQLEKSRLLSDRFSAERPKGSFSTLEIQRTEQGDSAMYLCASSFRVGGEDTGELFFGEGSRLTVL.